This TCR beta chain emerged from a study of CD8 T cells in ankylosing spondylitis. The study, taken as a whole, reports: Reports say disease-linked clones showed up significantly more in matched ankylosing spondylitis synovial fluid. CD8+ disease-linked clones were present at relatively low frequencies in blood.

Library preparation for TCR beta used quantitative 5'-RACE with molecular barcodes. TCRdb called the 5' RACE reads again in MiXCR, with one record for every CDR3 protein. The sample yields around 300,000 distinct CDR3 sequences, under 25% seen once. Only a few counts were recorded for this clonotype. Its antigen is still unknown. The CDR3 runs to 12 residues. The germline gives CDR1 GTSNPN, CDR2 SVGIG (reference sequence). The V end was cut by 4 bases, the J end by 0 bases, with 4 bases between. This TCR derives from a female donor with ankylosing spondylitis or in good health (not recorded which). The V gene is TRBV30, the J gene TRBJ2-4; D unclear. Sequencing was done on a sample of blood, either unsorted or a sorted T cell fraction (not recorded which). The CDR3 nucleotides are TGTGCCTGGACCATAGCCAAAAACATTCAGTACTTC. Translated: CAWTIAKNIQYF.